This T cell receptor beta chain was retrieved from a study of T cells in Graves' hyperthyroidism and ophthalmopathy. Amplification targeted TCR beta CDR3 regions from RNA transcripts. A first-round RT-PCR of the TCR CDR3 used the HTBI primer set. Each CDR3 protein is one row after TCRdb ran MiXCR on the multiplex PCR reads. The sample lists about 320,000 distinct CDR3 sequences, about 15% occurring once. Stable Graves' hyperthyroidism meant no ophthalmopathy progression within 18 months. The hyperthyroidism was newly diagnosed and had lasted under 2 months; the patients were aged 18 to 65. Clinical symptoms, serum thyroxine and TRAb, thyroid ultrasound and orbital computed tomography were used for the diagnoses. The CDR3 spans 16 residues. Germline values: CDR1 WSHSY, CDR2 SAAADI. V was cut by 3 bases and J by 5 bases, with 20 bases left in between. This clonotype was detected many times.

Sequencing was performed on blood. The clonotype was recovered from a man aged 25 to 45 with Graves' hyperthyroidism. The rearrangement uses TRBV10-2 and TRBJ2-7; D remains unclear. The CDR3 region is CASSDEKGYRKHEQYF. CDR3 DNA sequence: TGCGCCAGCAGTGACGAAAAAGGGTACCGTAAGCACGAGCAGTACTTC.